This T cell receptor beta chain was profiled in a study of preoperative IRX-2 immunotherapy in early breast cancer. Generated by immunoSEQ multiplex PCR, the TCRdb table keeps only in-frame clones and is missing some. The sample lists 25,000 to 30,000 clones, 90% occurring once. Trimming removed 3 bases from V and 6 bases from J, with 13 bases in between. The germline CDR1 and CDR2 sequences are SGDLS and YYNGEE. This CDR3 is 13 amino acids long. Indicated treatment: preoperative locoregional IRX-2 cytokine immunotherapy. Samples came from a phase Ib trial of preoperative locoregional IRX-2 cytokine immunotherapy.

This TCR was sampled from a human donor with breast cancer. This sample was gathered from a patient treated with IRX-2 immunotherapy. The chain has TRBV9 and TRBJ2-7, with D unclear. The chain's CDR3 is CASSEGLGGEQYF. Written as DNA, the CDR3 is TGTGCCAGCAGCGAGGGTCTGGGTGGCGAGCAGTACTTC. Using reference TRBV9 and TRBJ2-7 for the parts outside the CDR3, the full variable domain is DSGVTQTPKHLITATGQRVTLRCSPRSGDLSVYWYQQSLDQGLQFLIQYYNGEERAKGNILERFSAQQFPDLHSELNLSSLELGDSALYFCASSEGLGGEQYFGPGTRLTVT.